These T cell receptor beta chains were read from a single sample in a study of T-cell memory formation after mild COVID-19. TCRdb itself ran the 5' RACE reads through MiXCR, one entry per CDR3 protein. In the table there are 170,000 or so distinct CDR3 sequences, about 21% of which are singletons. Sequenced sample: PBMCs or a T cell subset sorted from them (not recorded which). The receptor set was obtained from an adult woman who had mild COVID-19 (a few samples of this study predate the infection). Cell type and time point are not known. The CDR3 runs from the conserved cysteine through the conserved F or W. A D gene is named only where the DNA matches it firmly. Expanded clones are given a class, and other clones once, few, many or no size at all.

abundance	v_gene	j_gene	d_gene	CDR3nt	CDR3aa
NA	TRBV2	TRBJ1-5	TRBD1	TGTGCCAGCAGTGGTATGGGACAGGGGGGTAATCAGCCCCAGCATTTT	CASSGMGQGGNQPQHF
NA	TRBV19	TRBJ2-7	TRBD2	TGTGCCAGTAGCAGAGGGGACTACTCTTACGAGCAGTACTTC	CASSRGDYSYEQYF
few	TRBV7-9	TRBJ2-1	NA	TGTGCCAGCAGCCAGGCAGGGGCTGATGAGCAGTTCTTC	CASSQAGADEQFF
NA	TRBV5-1	TRBJ2-5	NA	TGCGCCAGCAGCTTAGGAGACAGGCAAGAGACCCAGTACTTC	CASSLGDRQETQYF
few	TRBV2	TRBJ1-1	NA	TGTGCCAGCAATCGGGCATCGCGGACTGAAGCTTTCTTT	CASNRASRTEAFF
few	TRBV5-1	TRBJ1-2	TRBD1	TGCGCCAGCAGCTTTGACGGACAGGGGTTAAGTGGCTACACCTTC	CASSFDGQGLSGYTF
NA	TRBV4-1	TRBJ1-1	NA	TGCGCCAGCAGCCAAGATCTGACCAACAAAGCTTTCTTT	CASSQDLTNKAFF
NA	TRBV4-1	TRBJ2-7	NA	TGCGCCAGCAGCCAAGAAGGAGCAGAAGGAGGGTACGAGCAGTACTTC	CASSQEGAEGGYEQYF
few	TRBV7-9	TRBJ2-1	TRBD2	TGTGCCAGCAGCTTAGTCGGACTAGCCCAGGACAGCTCCTACAATGAGCAGTTCTTC	CASSLVGLAQDSSYNEQFF
NA	TRBV5-5	TRBJ1-1	TRBD1	TGTGCCAGCAGCTTGGTTGGTGGGCAGGGGGAGAGGAACACTGAAGCTTTCTTT	CASSLVGGQGERNTEAFF
NA	TRBV7-9	TRBJ2-3	NA	TGTGCCAGCAGCGTATCACTAGGTCCAGATACGCAGTATTTT	CASSVSLGPDTQYF
NA	TRBV6-1	TRBJ1-1	TRBD1	TGTGCCAACGGACAGGGGGCGACTGAAGCTTTCTTT	CANGQGATEAFF
NA	TRBV28	TRBJ2-1	NA	TGTGCCAGCAGATTGACGGGAGATTACTACAATGAGCAGTTCTTC	CASRLTGDYYNEQFF
NA	TRBV7-9	TRBJ2-7	NA	TGTGCCAGCAGCCCCCCGACAGGACCTACCTACGAGCAGTACTTC	CASSPPTGPTYEQYF
NA	TRBV6-2/TRBV6-3	TRBJ2-3	TRBD2	TGTGCCAGCAAAGCTCTAGCGGGTACAGATACGCAGTATTTT	CASKALAGTDTQYF
few	TRBV7-8	TRBJ2-2	TRBD1	TGTGCCAGCAGCTTAGGCGAGGGGGCGCACACCGGGGAGCTGTTTTTT	CASSLGEGAHTGELFF
few	TRBV7-9	TRBJ2-7	NA	TGTGCCAGCAGTTCCGGACCAGAGGTAATCGACGAGCAGTACTTC	CASSSGPEVIDEQYF
few	TRBV9	TRBJ1-2	NA	TGTGCCAGCAGCGCCGGGACACCCTTCAACTATGGCTACACCTTC	CASSAGTPFNYGYTF
NA	TRBV6-2/TRBV6-3	TRBJ2-3	TRBD2	TGTGCCAGCACCGCCTGGCCCCGGACTAGCGGGACAGAAGATACGCAGTATTTT	CASTAWPRTSGTEDTQYF
NA	TRBV27	TRBJ1-1	TRBD1	TGTGCCAGCACCAGACAGGGGGGTATGGTGAACACTGAAGCTTTCTTT	CASTRQGGMVNTEAFF
NA	TRBV7-6	TRBJ2-5	NA	TGTGCCAGCAGCTTAGGATTCGGCCGGCAAGAGACCCAGTACTTC	CASSLGFGRQETQYF
once	TRBV4-3	TRBJ1-4	NA	TGCGCCAGCAGCCAAGGCGGAGGGGCTAGTGAAAAACTGTTTTTT	CASSQGGGASEKLFF
NA	TRBV20-1	TRBJ2-1	NA	TGCAGTGCTAGAGATCGACTGAATGAGCAGTTCTTC	CSARDRLNEQFF
few	TRBV2	TRBJ2-1	TRBD2	TGTGCCAGCAGTGGTGATAGCGGGACGTATAAGTTCAATGAGCAGTTCTTC	CASSGDSGTYKFNEQFF
few	TRBV4-2	TRBJ2-7	TRBD1	TGTGCCAGCAGCCAAGAGACAGGGACCTACGAGCAGTACTTC	CASSQETGTYEQYF
few	TRBV5-1	TRBJ1-1	TRBD1	TGCGCCAGCAGCTCAGAACCCCCGGACAGGGGCACCGAAGCTTTCTTT	CASSSEPPDRGTEAFF
many	TRBV20-1	TRBJ2-3	TRBD2	TGCAGTGCTAGAGATTTCGAGCGGGGGGCCTCGACATCTTCAGATACGCAGTATTTT	CSARDFERGASTSSDTQYF
NA	TRBV6-1	TRBJ2-1	NA	TGTGCCAGCAGTGAAGTGGGAGGGGGAGCCCATGAGCAGTTCTTC	CASSEVGGGAHEQFF
few	TRBV7-9	TRBJ2-7	NA	TGTGCCAGCACCTCTTTTGACACAGCCTACGAGCAGTACTTC	CASTSFDTAYEQYF
once	TRBV4-3	TRBJ2-7	NA	TGCGCCAGCAGCCAAGTTTTGGGACACAGAATTTACGAGCAGTACTTC	CASSQVLGHRIYEQYF
NA	TRBV7-9	TRBJ2-7	NA	TGTGCCAGCAGCTTAGAAGGGACTTACGACGAGCAGTACTTC	CASSLEGTYDEQYF
NA	TRBV11-2	TRBJ2-1	NA	TGTGCCAGCAGCGACCTGGAGCAGTTCTTC	CASSDLEQFF
few	TRBV7-3	TRBJ2-7	NA	TGTGCCAGCAGCGAGGGGGGCACCCCCTACGAGCAGTACTTC	CASSEGGTPYEQYF
NA	TRBV29-1	TRBJ2-7	NA	TGCAGCGTTGAAGAGGACACCTCCTACGAGCAGTACTTC	CSVEEDTSYEQYF
NA	TRBV19	TRBJ2-7	NA	TGTGCCAGTAGTTCCGGGTATCCCTACGAGCAGTACTTC	CASSSGYPYEQYF
few	TRBV19	TRBJ2-1	TRBD2	TGTGCCAGTAGTGTAACTAGCGGCTACAATGAGCAGTTCTTC	CASSVTSGYNEQFF
NA	TRBV5-6	TRBJ1-5	NA	TGTGCCAGCAGCTCCCGGGCACAGCCCCAGCATTTT	CASSSRAQPQHF
NA	TRBV19	TRBJ2-3	TRBD2	TGTGCCAGTAGTATTACTAGCGGGGCCACCGATACGCAGTATTTT	CASSITSGATDTQYF
NA	TRBV19	TRBJ2-3	NA	TGTGCCAGTAGAGAGGGCGCCCACAGCACAGATACGCAGTATTTT	CASREGAHSTDTQYF
few	TRBV29-1	TRBJ2-3	TRBD2	TGCAGCGGTAGCGGGAGGGGTGATACGCAGTATTTT	CSGSGRGDTQYF
few	TRBV12-3/TRBV12-4	TRBJ1-1	NA	TGTGCCAGCAGTTCGGACCGACTCAACACTGAAGCTTTCTTT	CASSSDRLNTEAFF
few	TRBV4-3	TRBJ2-7	TRBD1	TGCGCCAGCAGCCAACCGGGACAGGGGGCCCACGAGCAGTACTTC	CASSQPGQGAHEQYF
NA	TRBV6-2/TRBV6-3	TRBJ2-1	TRBD2	TGTGCCAGCGGGACTAGCGGGGGGAATGAGCAGTTCTTC	CASGTSGGNEQFF
NA	TRBV12-3/TRBV12-4	TRBJ2-2	TRBD1	TGTGCCAGCACCACCGCGGGACAGGGGTACACCGGGGAGCTGTTTTTT	CASTTAGQGYTGELFF
few	TRBV20-1	TRBJ2-5	NA	TGCAGTGCTCGTGATGGCTCCGGACAGAGAGGGCAAGAGACCCAGTACTTC	CSARDGSGQRGQETQYF
many	TRBV6-1	TRBJ2-2	NA	TGTGCCAGCAGCCCGGACGGCGACACCGGGGAGCTGTTTTTT	CASSPDGDTGELFF
few	TRBV5-5	TRBJ2-1	TRBD2	TGTGCCAGCAGCTTTGGTGGTAGCGGGGTGCTAGGTTGGGAGCAGTTCTTC	CASSFGGSGVLGWEQFF
many	TRBV2	TRBJ2-1	TRBD1	TGTGCCAGCGGAGGACAGGGGTTCAATGAGCAGTTCTTC	CASGGQGFNEQFF
many	TRBV20-1	TRBJ2-2	TRBD2	TGCAGTGCTAGAGACCCTGGGGATGCTAGCGGGGCCGGGGAGCTGTTTTTT	CSARDPGDASGAGELFF
NA	TRBV29-1	TRBJ1-1	NA	TGCAGCGTTGAAGGGGACTTGAACACTGAAGCTTTCTTT	CSVEGDLNTEAFF